The 20 T cell receptor beta chains below all came from one sample that was sequenced in a study of PD-L1 blockade in urothelial cancer (TCRdb year 2017). The receptor library was made with the immunoSEQ multiplex PCR assay. TCRdb re-hosts the immuneACCESS table, in-frame sequences only. Its copies lack some clones; in the studies checked, an unresolved V gene accounts for under half of them, and the cause for the rest is not known. The table for this sample lists about 52,000 clones; 84% of them were counted only once. Jointly, the top ten make up 5.8% of the sample. This material consisted of PBMCs, taken around atezolizumab (anti-PD-L1) treatment. These receptors all stem from a man aged 40-49 years with urothelial cancer.

The chain combines TRBV5-1 with TRBJ2-7, with 9 bases that match TRBD2. J lost 2 bases, V lost 6 bases, and 3 bases had no gene match. CDR1 SGHRS and CDR2 YFSETQ come from the germline V gene. The CDR3 covers 13 residues. The DNA of the CDR3 is TGCGCCAGCAAGACTAGCGGAACCTACGAGCAGTACTTC. Amino acid sequence: CASKTSGTYEQYF.

The V and J genes are TRBV6-1 and TRBJ2-7; 12 nucleotides match TRBD2. The junction had 5 bases not matched to a gene; V was cut back by 5 bases and J by 3 bases. CDR3 length: 15 residues. The germline gives CDR1 MNHNS, CDR2 SASEGT. The CDR3 reads CASSWTSGNFYEQYF. As DNA, the CDR3 is TGTGCCAGCAGTTGGACTAGCGGGAACTTCTACGAGCAGTACTTC.

The chain is built from TRBV5-6 and TRBJ1-2, with 8 nucleotides matching TRBD1. After removal of 5 bases from V and 4 bases from J, the junction contained 4 bases not matched to a gene. This CDR3 is 13 amino acids long. The germline CDR1 and CDR2 sequences are SGHDT and YYEEEE. This CDR3 reads CASSEGQGYGYTF. For the CDR3, the DNA is TGTGCCAGCAGTGAAGGACAGGGCTATGGCTACACCTTC.

CDR3 DNA: TGTGCCAGCACCCCGGATGGACAGGGACCTACGCAGTATTTT. Translating it yields CASTPDGQGPTQYF. The rearrangement links TRBV2 to TRBJ2-3; 8 nucleotides agree with TRBD1. Germline V gene data show CDR1 as SNHLY and CDR2 as FYNNEI. The CDR3 is 14 residues long. J was trimmed by 8 bases and V by 7 bases; bases with no gene match: 11.

The sample holds a few counts of this clone. The genes are TRBV7-9 and TRBJ2-5, with D perhaps TRBD2 (6 bases). Germline V lookup: CDR1 SEHNR, CDR2 FQNEAQ (reference sequence). The CDR3 is 14 amino acids. V shed 2 bases and J shed 5 bases, with 12 bases lying between them. Written as DNA, the CDR3 is TGTGCCAGCAGCTTACGCGGGGTCAAGGAGACCCAGTACTTC. The encoded protein is CASSLRGVKETQYF.

The chain employs TRBV27 and TRBJ1-1, with D tentatively TRBD1 (5 bases). The CDR3 consists of 17 residues. Deletions cut 2 bases from V and 4 bases from J, with 20 bases between. Germline CDR1 MNHEY, CDR2 SMNVEV (reference sequence). The chain's CDR3 is CASSLIGAQGGVTEAFF. The CDR3, as DNA: TGTGCCAGCAGTTTAATAGGGGCCCAGGGTGGTGTCACTGAAGCTTTCTTT.

This sequence joins TRBV28 and TRBJ2-7, with D perhaps TRBD2 (5 bases). The CDR3 loop spans 13 amino acids. V was trimmed by 11 bases and J by 1 base, leaving 15 bases between them. Germline assignment: CDR1 MDHEN and CDR2 SYDVKM. The CDR3 is CAAVSGTSYEQYF. Here the CDR3 DNA reads TGTGCCGCGGTCAGCGGCACATCCTACGAGCAGTACTTC.

This clone has just a few counts. V gene TRBV6-1 combines with J gene TRBJ2-1; D possibly corresponds to TRBD2 (6 bases). Germline assignment: CDR1 MNHNS and CDR2 SASEGT. V shed 8 bases and J shed 2 bases, with 10 bases lying between them. CDR3 size: 13 residues. The CDR3 region has the DNA TGTGCCAGCCGACTAGGCACCTACAATGAGCAGTTCTTC. Protein product: CASRLGTYNEQFF.

This clone was seen only a few times. The rearrangement links TRBV27 to TRBJ2-7; 8 positions agree with TRBD1. Germline loops: CDR1 MNHEY, CDR2 SMNVEV (reference sequence). The CDR3 spans 15 residues. Germline trimming cut 6 bases from V and 4 bases from J; bases unmatched to any gene: 11. The chain's CDR3 is CASSSPDRGAYEQYF. The CDR3 DNA is TGTGCCAGCAGCAGTCCCGACAGGGGAGCATACGAGCAGTACTTC.

The chain joins TRBV19 to TRBJ2-7; possible D gene TRBD2, 6 bases. Per germline, CDR1 LNHDA and CDR2 SQIVND (reference sequence). The CDR3 has 14 amino acids. The V end lost 5 bases, the J end lost 3 bases, and 14 bases lay between the germline ends. The CDR3 nucleotides are TGTGCCAGTAGTCCCTCGGGACTTCACTACGAGCAGTACTTC. Its translation: CASSPSGLHYEQYF.

The chain couples TRBV19 to TRBJ1-3, with 9 nucleotides matching TRBD1. CDR3 length: 13 residues. V lost 7 bases to trimming and J lost 7 bases; unmatched junction nucleotides: 5. Looked up from germline, CDR1 is LNHDA and CDR2 is SQIVND (reference sequence). CDR3 sequence: CASMGQGMNTIYF. The CDR3 DNA reads as TGTGCCAGTATGGGACAGGGCATGAACACCATATATTTT.

This chain connects TRBV19 to TRBJ1-2; the match to TRBD1 covers 10 bases. The CDR3 sequence is 15 residues long. Germline values: CDR1 LNHDA, CDR2 SQIVND (reference sequence). With V trimmed by 7 bases and J by 3 bases, 8 bases remained unmatched. CDR3 protein: CASKTWTGGDYGYTF. The DNA for the CDR3 is TGTGCCAGTAAGACGTGGACAGGGGGAGACTATGGCTACACCTTC.

This clone showed up just once. The CDR3 coding sequence is TGTGCCATCAGTGGACAGGGCTACGAGCAGTACTTC. Translating gives CAISGQGYEQYF. The rearrangement uses TRBV10-3 and TRBJ2-7; 7 bases are shared with TRBD1. V was clipped by 4 bases and J by 3 bases; unmatched bases: 0. Germline CDR1 reads ENHRY; CDR2 reads SYGVKD. There are 12 residues in the CDR3.

V gene TRBV11-2 combines with J gene TRBJ2-1, with 9 positions matching TRBD2. The CDR3 has 15 amino acids. CDR1 and CDR2 (germline): SGHAT, FQNNGV. Trimming cost V 4 bases and J 4 bases; bases outside gene matches: 5. This CDR3 is CASSSRLAEYNEQFF. CDR3 coding DNA: TGTGCCAGCAGCTCCAGACTAGCGGAGTACAATGAGCAGTTCTTC.

The chain recombines TRBV5-1 with TRBJ1-1, with D possibly matching TRBD1 (5 bases). The CDR3 is 14 residues long. Germline V gene lookup returns CDR1 SGHRS and CDR2 YFSETQ. The V gene lost 3 bases and the J gene lost 5 bases, with 14 bases spanning the gap. Here the CDR3 DNA reads TGCGCCAGCAGCTCGTTCCAGGGTCGGACTGAAGCTTTCTTT. This gives the protein CASSSFQGRTEAFF. The full variable domain, rest sourced from reference TRBV5-1 and TRBJ1-1, is KAGVTQTPRYLIKTRGQQVTLSCSPISGHRSVSWYQQTPGQGLQFLFEYFSETQRNKGNFPGRFSGRQFSNSRSEMNVSTLELGDSALYLCASSSFQGRTEAFFGQGTRLTVV.

This clone was seen a few times. This chain joins TRBV5-5 and TRBJ1-4; D is ambiguous. This CDR3 is built from 13 residues. CDR1 SGHKS and CDR2 YYEKEE come from the germline V gene (reference sequence). V lost 4 bases, J lost 8 bases, and 12 bases lay in between. Here the CDR3 reads CASSPLLVEKLFF. CDR3 in DNA: TGTGCCAGCAGCCCACTTCTGGTCGAAAAACTGTTTTTT. The full variable domain, its missing parts supplied by reference TRBV5-5 and TRBJ1-4, is DAGVTQSPTHLIKTRGQQVTLRCSPISGHKSVSWYQQVLGQGPQFIFQYYEKEERGRGNFPDRFSARQFPNYSSELNVNALLLGDSALYLCASSPLLVEKLFFGSGTQLSVL.

The V call is TRBV19, the J call TRBJ1-1; TRBD1 matches at 7 bases. Germline V lookup: CDR1 LNHDA, CDR2 SQIVND (reference sequence). Unmatched junction bases numbered 1, after V lost 5 bases and J lost 1 base. This CDR3 has 13 residues. The CDR3, as DNA: TGTGCCAGTAGTGACAGGGCGAACACTGAAGCTTTCTTT. The encoded protein is CASSDRANTEAFF.

This clone was counted once. This chain uses TRBV7-9 with TRBJ1-1, with TRBD1 matching over 8 bases. The length of the CDR3 is 18 residues. Germline V gene data show CDR1 as SEHNR and CDR2 as FQNEAQ (reference sequence). The V and J ends lost 1 base and 0 bases, in that order; junction bases with no gene match: 10. The DNA of the CDR3 is TGTGCCAGCAGCTTAGGGCGGACAGGGAGGAGAATGAACACTGAAGCTTTCTTT. Its translation: CASSLGRTGRRMNTEAFF.

The chain links TRBV2 to TRBJ1-5; no reliable D call. V lost 5 bases to trimming and J lost 7 bases, with 15 bases between them. Germline values: CDR1 SNHLY, CDR2 FYNNEI. The CDR3 is 14 residues long. Here the CDR3 reads CASSLSKGRQPQHF. DNA of the CDR3: TGTGCCAGCAGTCTATCAAAAGGGAGGCAGCCCCAGCATTTT.

This clone was counted a few times. The V and J genes are TRBV7-2 and TRBJ2-7, with 7 bases identical to TRBD1. Germline V gene sequence: CDR1 SGHTA, CDR2 FQGNSA. This CDR3 contains 13 residues. V shed 4 bases and J 3 bases; nucleotides not matched to a gene: 3. The CDR3 coding sequence is TGTGCCAGCAGCTACGACAGGGACTACGAGCAGTACTTC. It is translated as CASSYDRDYEQYF.